The 6 T cell receptor beta chains presented below share a single source sample, sequenced in a study of blood T cells in healthy people across ages. The use of a sample-barcoded 5' primer and a J-beta primer mix characterized a second PCR of roughly 7 to 11 cycles. From the 5' RACE reads, TCRdb called clonotypes with MiXCR, one entry per CDR3 protein. Counted here are 2 million or so distinct CDR3 sequences, about 50% occurring once; the ten biggest clones make up 2.1%. The material sequenced was blood. These receptors were collected from a woman between 35 and 50 years old in good health.

This chain connects TRBV11-3 to TRBJ2-1; 8 nucleotides match TRBD1. Trimming at V came to 5 bases and at J to 9 bases, leaving 12 bases not matched to a gene. Looked up from germline, CDR1 is SGHNT and CDR2 is YENEEA. This CDR3 is built from 15 residues. Written as DNA, the CDR3 is TGTGCCAGCAGCATCACCGGGACAGGAGTACGTGAGCAGTTCTTC. Translation gives CASSITGTGVREQFF. The complete variable domain, with remaining parts taken from reference TRBV11-3 and TRBJ2-1, reads EAGVVQSPRYKIIEKKQPVAFWCNPISGHNTLYWYLQNLGQGPELLIRYENEEAVDDSQLPKDRFSAERLKGVDSTLKIQPAELGDSAVYLCASSITGTGVREQFFGPGTRLTVL.

The V gene is TRBV7-6, the J gene TRBJ2-1; 7 bases agree with TRBD1. CDR1 is SGHVS, CDR2 FNYEAQ, per germline. V shed 5 bases, J shed 6 bases, and the junction held 4 bases outside the gene matches. The CDR3 sequence is 13 residues long. CDR3 nucleotides: TGTGCCAGCAGCAATACAGGGGCCAATGAGCAGTTCTTC. It codes for CASSNTGANEQFF.

This chain joins TRBV11-2 and TRBJ2-7; 10 nucleotides align to TRBD1. Germline CDR1 SGHAT, CDR2 FQNNGV. The CDR3 length is 16 residues. Trimming at V came to 5 bases and at J to 2 bases, leaving 9 bases not matched to a gene. CDR3 loop: CASSPLDRGSAYEQYF. CDR3 sequence (DNA): TGTGCCAGCAGCCCACTGGACAGGGGGTCAGCCTACGAGCAGTACTTC. Full variable domain (rest looked up from reference TRBV11-2 and TRBJ2-7): EAGVAQSPRYKIIEKRQSVAFWCNPISGHATLYWYQQILGQGPKLLIQFQNNGVVDDSQLPKDRFSAERLKGVDSTLKIQPAKLEDSAVYLCASSPLDRGSAYEQYFGPGTRLTVT.

This clonotype turned up a few times. This sequence joins TRBV7-2 and TRBJ2-7; the D gene could be TRBD1 or TRBD2 (5 bases each). The ends were cut back, 4 bases at V and 2 bases at J, with 30 bases in the middle. The CDR3 has 20 residues. Germline-derived CDR1 and CDR2 are SGHTA and FQGNSA. The CDR3 nucleotides are TGTGCCAGCAGCTGGACTTTCACCGGGACGCCCGGAGGTGGGACCTACGAGCAGTACTTC. It is translated as CASSWTFTGTPGGGTYEQYF.

There are a few counts of this clonotype. The chain combines TRBV6-6 with TRBJ2-5; D is tentatively TRBD1 or TRBD2 (6 bases each). CDR1 is MNHNY and CDR2 is SVGAGI in the germline V gene (reference sequence). With 6 bases removed from V and 1 base from J, the gap between germline ends came to 15 bases. The CDR3 has 15 amino acids. Here the CDR3 reads CASSLGRGLQETQYF. For the CDR3, the DNA is TGTGCCAGCAGCCTCGGCAGGGGACTCCAAGAGACCCAGTACTTC.

This clonotype was picked up a small number of times. This sequence joins TRBV2 and TRBJ2-4; no reliable D call. V was pared by 6 bases and J by 5 bases, with 11 bases between. Germline-derived CDR1 and CDR2 are SNHLY and FYNNEI. The CDR3 sequence is 13 residues long. CDR3 nucleotide sequence: TGTGCCAGCAGGGCCCACAACGAAAACATTCAGTACTTC. Translation: CASRAHNENIQYF.